Below, one T cell receptor beta chain is given with its context. Its specificity is not known. These data originate in a study of spatial heterogeneity in lung cancer. The wider study: Untreated early-stage non-small cell lung cancer patients, approximately 76 in total, were the donors. For the average unique TCR and UMI combination, more than 8.5 occurrences appeared in raw reads. Study-wide results and caveats: Ubiquitous expanded tumor TCRs showed up in blood more at resection than follow-up.

Between the trimmed V and J ends, which lost 5 bases and 10 bases, there was a span of 15 bases. The CDR3 is 14 residues long. In TCRdb, the 5' RACE reads were re-called with MiXCR into one record per CDR3 protein. The sample carries tens of thousands of distinct CDR3 sequences, roughly a fifth recorded once. This sample's time point: blood at routine non-recurrence follow-up after resection. In each case, whole RNA from tumor, nontumor lung or frozen PBMC was sequenced unsorted. This TCR came from a male donor with early-stage non-small cell lung cancer. V and J are TRBV12-3 or TRBV12-4 and TRBJ1-6, with no clear D. Sequenced material: PBMCs, taken at follow-up. CDR3 residues: CASSNGGVWSPLHF. The CDR3 DNA reads as TGTGCCAGCAGTAACGGTGGGGTTTGGTCACCCCTCCACTTT.